The rows below give T cell receptor beta chains drawn from one sample of a study of T cells in tuberculosis. Sequencing used immunoSEQ multiplex PCR; TCRdb keeps in-frame clones, though not all of them. Of tens of thousands of clones in the sample, over 90% are singletons; the top ten hold around 7.5%. The specimen sequenced was PBMCs. The source of these receptors is a donor aged 10 to 29 with latent tuberculosis or without tuberculosis infection. The CDR3 runs from the conserved cysteine through the conserved F or W. D genes are given only for firm matches. Not all rows give a size; the values are once, few, many and, for expanded clones, a class.

d_gene,j_gene,v_gene,abundance,CDR3nt,CDR3aa
-,TRBJ1-5,TRBV6-1,once,TGTGCCAGCAGTGACGGGGTTAGGGAGCCCCAGCATTTT,CASSDGVREPQHF
-,TRBJ2-2,TRBV9,-,TGTGCCAGCAGCCCTCCCGGGTCCTCTTACCTGTTTTTT,CASSPPGSSYLFF
TRBD2,TRBJ2-7,TRBV13,-,TGTGCCAGCAGCCCACTGGGACTAGCGGGAGGGCTCGCCTACGAGCAGTACTTC,CASSPLGLAGGLAYEQYF
-,TRBJ1-5,TRBV6-1,once,TGTGCCAGCAGTGAAGCTAGTCTCATGAATCAGCCCCAGCATTTT,CASSEASLMNQPQHF
TRBD2,TRBJ2-5,TRBV9,-,TGTGCCAGCAGCGTAGAAGAGGTGAGCGGGAGCGTCCAAGAGACCCAGTACTTC,CASSVEEVSGSVQETQYF
TRBD1,TRBJ2-7,TRBV18,-,TGTGCCAGCTCACCACCGCCAGGGGGTCGAGAGCAGTACTTC,CASSPPPGGREQYF
TRBD1,TRBJ2-7,TRBV7-6,-,TGTGCCAGCAGCCCCCGGACAGGGCACAGCGAGCAGTACTTC,CASSPRTGHSEQYF
-,TRBJ2-3,TRBV9,-,TGTGCCAGCAGCGTCCTAAACACAGATACGCAGTATTTT,CASSVLNTDTQYF
TRBD1,TRBJ1-2,TRBV11-2,-,TGTGCCAGCAGCTCTTTAGGGGGACAGGGAGTGGGGTATGGCTACACCTTC,CASSSLGGQGVGYGYTF
TRBD1,TRBJ2-1,TRBV5-1,-,TGCGCCAGCAGCCTCCCACAGGGGGCAAGGGAGCAGTTCTTC,CASSLPQGAREQFF
TRBD2,TRBJ2-1,TRBV11-2,-,TGTGCCAGCAGCATCAGGACTAGCGGGGGGTTATCTGGTGAGCAGTTCTTC,CASSIRTSGGLSGEQFF
-,TRBJ2-7,TRBV19,-,TGTGCCAGTAGCCACGGAGAATCCTACGAGCAGTACTTC,CASSHGESYEQYF
TRBD2,TRBJ2-7,TRBV5-8,-,TGTGCCAGCAGCCTAGGACTAGCGGCGTCCTACGAGCAGTACTTC,CASSLGLAASYEQYF
-,TRBJ1-2,TRBV10-3,once,TGTGCCATCAGTACAACTTTAAGCAGGGGTGGCTACACCTTC,CAISTTLSRGGYTF
TRBD1,TRBJ2-4,TRBV18,-,TGTGCCAGCTCACCGTATGTCGGGACAGAAAACATTCAGTACTTC,CASSPYVGTENIQYF
-,TRBJ2-7,TRBV19,few,TGTGCCAGTAGTATAGTGGAGGGGCACGAGCAGTACTTC,CASSIVEGHEQYF
-,TRBJ1-3,TRBV7-9,-,TGTGCCAGCAGCCTCTCTGGAAACACCATATATTTT,CASSLSGNTIYF
TRBD2,TRBJ2-5,TRBV14,-,TGTGCCAGCAGTCAAGGGCTAGCGGGCGCCAACTTC,CASSQGLAGANF
-,TRBJ2-7,TRBV30,-,TGTGCCTGGAGCGACGGGAGATACGAGCAGTACTTC,CAWSDGRYEQYF
-,TRBJ1-5,TRBV4-2,-,TGTGCCAGCAGCCAAGAGGTAGGGGATACTAGCAATCAGCCCCAGCATTTT,CASSQEVGDTSNQPQHF
TRBD1,TRBJ2-2,TRBV14,-,TGTGCCAGCAGCCTCCTGGGACAGGCGGGCGGGGAGCTGTTTTTT,CASSLLGQAGGELFF
-,TRBJ1-4,TRBV5-5,-,TGTGCCAGCAGCTTCGGACAGCGTGCAACTAATGAAAAACTGTTTTTT,CASSFGQRATNEKLFF
-,TRBJ1-2,TRBV5-1,-,TGCGCCAGCAGCTCCGGACAGACAAACTATGGCTACACCTTC,CASSSGQTNYGYTF
TRBD2,TRBJ2-7,TRBV27,-,TGTGCCAGCAGTTTAATCGCGCTAGCGGGAGTAAACGAGCAGTACTTC,CASSLIALAGVNEQYF
TRBD2,TRBJ2-1,TRBV10-2,-,TGCGCCAGCAGTGAAGGGACTAGCGGGGGGTGGGTGCAGTTCTTC,CASSEGTSGGWVQFF
TRBD1,TRBJ1-5,TRBV6-5,-,TGTGCCAGCAGTTACAACAGGGGGCAAGGTCAGCCCCAGCATTTT,CASSYNRGQGQPQHF
-,TRBJ1-2,TRBV27,-,TGTGCCAGCAGTCCTAGAGCGGCGTCCTATGGCTACACCTTC,CASSPRAASYGYTF
TRBD1,TRBJ1-2,TRBV19,-,TGTGCCAGTAGTATTGGTCGGGCAGGGGGCTTGAACGGTGGCTACACCTTC,CASSIGRAGGLNGGYTF
TRBD1,TRBJ2-7,TRBV30,-,TGTGCCTGGAGCACCGGACAGGGGTCCTACGAGCAGTACTTC,CAWSTGQGSYEQYF
-,TRBJ2-7,TRBV4-1,-,TGCGCCAGCAGCCAAGATAAAAGCGACGAGCAGTACTTC,CASSQDKSDEQYF
TRBD2,TRBJ2-7,TRBV6-1,-,TGTGCCAGCGGTCTAGCGGCCCACTACGAGCAGTACTTC,CASGLAAHYEQYF
-,TRBJ2-7,TRBV6-5,once,TGTGCCAGCAGTCTGAGCTCCTACGAGCAGTACTTC,CASSLSSYEQYF
-,TRBJ1-1,TRBV7-3,-,TGTGCCAGTGCCCTATGGTCGGACACTGAAGCTTTCTTT,CASALWSDTEAFF
TRBD1,TRBJ1-4,TRBV7-2,-,TGTGCCAGCAGCCCGGGACAGGGTGGAGAAAAACTGTTTTTT,CASSPGQGGEKLFF
-,TRBJ1-5,TRBV4-1,-,TGCGCCAGCAGCCAAGAAATCTTATTTAATCAGCCCCAGCATTTT,CASSQEILFNQPQHF
TRBD1,TRBJ2-7,TRBV5-1,-,TGCGCCAGCAGCTCACCGGGACAGGGTCTCTACGAGCAGTACTTC,CASSSPGQGLYEQYF
-,TRBJ2-1,TRBV10-3,-,TGTGCCACTAATTCCGATAGCTCCTACAATGAGCAGTTCTTC,CATNSDSSYNEQFF
-,TRBJ1-5,TRBV27,-,TGTGCCAGCAGTTTATCGTCCGGAGAACGCAATCAGCCCCAGCATTTT,CASSLSSGERNQPQHF
TRBD1,TRBJ2-7,TRBV5-8,-,TGTGCCAGCAGTTCCGGGACAGGGTTCCACGAGCAGTACTTC,CASSSGTGFHEQYF
TRBD1,TRBJ1-4,TRBV4-1,-,TGCGCCAGCAGCCAGCCTGCAGGGGGCCTTGGAGAAAAACTGTTTTTT,CASSQPAGGLGEKLFF
TRBD2,TRBJ2-3,TRBV27,-,TGTGCCAGCAGTTTATTGGGGGGGGGTACAGATACGCAGTATTTT,CASSLLGGGTDTQYF
TRBD2,TRBJ2-1,TRBV5-4,-,TGTGCCAGCAGCTTGGGTCTAGCGGGGGGCCCCCTTGGTAATGAGCAGTTCTTC,CASSLGLAGGPLGNEQFF
-,TRBJ1-2,TRBV19,-,TGTGCCAGTACCGAGTCCAATAACTATGGCTACACCTTC,CASTESNNYGYTF
-,TRBJ1-2,TRBV2,-,TGTGCCACCACGGGTAGGCGGAGCCCTATCTATGGCTACACCTTC,CATTGRRSPIYGYTF
TRBD2,TRBJ2-1,TRBV19,-,TGTGCCAGTAGCCTTATAGCGGGAGGAAACTACAATGAGCAGTTCTTC,CASSLIAGGNYNEQFF
TRBD1,TRBJ2-7,TRBV5-1,-,TGCGCCAGCAGCCCCCGGACAGGGGCGTTGACCGAGCAGTACTTC,CASSPRTGALTEQYF
-,TRBJ2-7,TRBV7-2,-,TGTGCCAGCAGTCTAGCAGAGACGGTTAGCTCCTACGAGCAGTACTTC,CASSLAETVSSYEQYF
TRBD2,TRBJ2-3,TRBV7-2,-,TGTGCCAGCAGCTCAATTCCGACTAGCGGGGGGGGAGATACGCAGTATTTT,CASSSIPTSGGGDTQYF
TRBD2,TRBJ2-1,TRBV19,-,TGTGCCAGTAGCTCCGGGACTAGCGGATACAATGAGCAGTTCTTC,CASSSGTSGYNEQFF
-,TRBJ2-2,TRBV5-1,-,TGCGCCAGCAGCTTTTTCGGGACGAACACCGGGGAGCTGTTTTTT,CASSFFGTNTGELFF
TRBD1,TRBJ2-6,TRBV4-2,-,TGTGCCAGCAGCCAAGATCTAGGACAGGGGGGACCTGGGGCCAACGTCCTGACTTTC,CASSQDLGQGGPGANVLTF
-,TRBJ1-1,TRBV5-6,-,TGTGCCAGCAGCTTGGGTTCCGGAGCTTTCTTT,CASSLGSGAFF
-,TRBJ1-1,TRBV30,-,TGTGCCTGGTCCCCCGACTTTTCCCAACCGGAAGCTTTCTTT,CAWSPDFSQPEAFF
TRBD1,TRBJ1-3,TRBV2,-,TGTGCCAGCAGTGACAGGGGGCTATCGGGAAACACCATATATTTT,CASSDRGLSGNTIYF
-,TRBJ1-6,TRBV9,once,TGTGCCAGCAGCCCACACTTGAACAACAGGGTGGATAATTCACCCCTCCACTTT,CASSPHLNNRVDNSPLHF